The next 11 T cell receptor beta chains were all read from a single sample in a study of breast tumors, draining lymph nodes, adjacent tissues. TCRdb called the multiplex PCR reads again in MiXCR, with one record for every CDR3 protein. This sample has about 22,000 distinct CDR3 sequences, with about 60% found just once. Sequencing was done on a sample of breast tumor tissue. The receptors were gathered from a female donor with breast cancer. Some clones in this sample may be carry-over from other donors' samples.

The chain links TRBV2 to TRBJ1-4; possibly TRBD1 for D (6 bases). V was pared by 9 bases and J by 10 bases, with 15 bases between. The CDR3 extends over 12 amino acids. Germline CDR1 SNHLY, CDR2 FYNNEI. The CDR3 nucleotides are TGTGCCAGAGGGATCGAGGGGGGAAAACTGTTTTTT. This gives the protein CARGIEGGKLFF.

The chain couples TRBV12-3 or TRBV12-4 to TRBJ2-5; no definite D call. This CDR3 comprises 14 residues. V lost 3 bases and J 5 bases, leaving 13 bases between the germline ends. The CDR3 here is CASSLVGPQETQYF. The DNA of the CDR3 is TGTGCCAGCAGTTTGGTGGGTCCCCAGGAGACCCAGTACTTC.

CDR3 DNA: TGTGCCACCAGTGATAAGGGTTTCGGGGAGCTGTTTTTT. Protein product: CATSDKGFGELFF. The V and J genes are TRBV24-1 and TRBJ2-2; no clear D gene. Trimming left V 3 bases short and J 7 bases short, with 8 bases between. This CDR3 contains 13 residues. Germline V gene data show CDR1 as KGHDR and CDR2 as SFDVKD.

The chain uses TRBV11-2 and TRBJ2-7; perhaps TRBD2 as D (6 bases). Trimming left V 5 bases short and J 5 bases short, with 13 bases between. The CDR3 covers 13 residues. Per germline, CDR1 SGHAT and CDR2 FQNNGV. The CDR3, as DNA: TGTGCCAGCAGCCTAGCGCGAGGTAACGAGCAGTACTTC. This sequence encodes CASSLARGNEQYF. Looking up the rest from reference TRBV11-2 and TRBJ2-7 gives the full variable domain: EAGVAQSPRYKIIEKRQSVAFWCNPISGHATLYWYQQILGQGPKLLIQFQNNGVVDDSQLPKDRFSAERLKGVDSTLKIQPAKLEDSAVYLCASSLARGNEQYFGPGTRLTVT.

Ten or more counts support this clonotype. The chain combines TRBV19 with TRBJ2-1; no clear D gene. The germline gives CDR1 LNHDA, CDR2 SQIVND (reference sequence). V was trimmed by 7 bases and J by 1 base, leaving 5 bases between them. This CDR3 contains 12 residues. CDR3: CASMGSYNEQFF. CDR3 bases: TGTGCCAGTATGGGTTCCTACAATGAGCAGTTCTTC.

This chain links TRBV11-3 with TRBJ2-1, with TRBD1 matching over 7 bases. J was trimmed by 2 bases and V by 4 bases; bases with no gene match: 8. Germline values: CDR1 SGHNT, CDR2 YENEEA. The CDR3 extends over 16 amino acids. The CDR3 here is CASSYAGTEPYNEQFF. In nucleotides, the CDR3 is TGTGCCAGCAGCTACGCCGGGACAGAACCCTACAATGAGCAGTTCTTC.

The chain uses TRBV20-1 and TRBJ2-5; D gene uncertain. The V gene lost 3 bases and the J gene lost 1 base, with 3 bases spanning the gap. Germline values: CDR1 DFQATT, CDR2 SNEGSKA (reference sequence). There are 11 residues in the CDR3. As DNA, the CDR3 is TGCAGTGCTAGTGGCCAAGAGACCCAGTACTTC. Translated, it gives CSASGQETQYF.

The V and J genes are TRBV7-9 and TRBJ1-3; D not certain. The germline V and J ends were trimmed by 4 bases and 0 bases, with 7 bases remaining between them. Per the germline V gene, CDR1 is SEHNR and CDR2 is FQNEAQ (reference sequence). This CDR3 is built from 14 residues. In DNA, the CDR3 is TGTGCCAGCAGCTCAGATAGCTCTGGAAACACCATATATTTT. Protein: CASSSDSSGNTIYF.

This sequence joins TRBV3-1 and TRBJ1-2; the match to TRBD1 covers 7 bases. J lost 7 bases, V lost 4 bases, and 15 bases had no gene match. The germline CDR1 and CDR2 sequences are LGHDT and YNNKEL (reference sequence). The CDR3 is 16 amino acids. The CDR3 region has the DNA TGTGCCAGCAGCCTGGGGACAGTCCATCAACAGGGTGGCTACACCTTC. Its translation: CASSLGTVHQQGGYTF.

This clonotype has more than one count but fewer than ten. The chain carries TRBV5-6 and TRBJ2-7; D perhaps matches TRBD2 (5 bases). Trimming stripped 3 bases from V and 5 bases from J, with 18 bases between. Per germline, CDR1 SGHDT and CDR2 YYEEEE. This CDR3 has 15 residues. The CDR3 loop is CASSWETGLRDEQYF. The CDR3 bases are TGTGCCAGCAGCTGGGAGACGGGCCTTCGGGACGAGCAGTACTTC.

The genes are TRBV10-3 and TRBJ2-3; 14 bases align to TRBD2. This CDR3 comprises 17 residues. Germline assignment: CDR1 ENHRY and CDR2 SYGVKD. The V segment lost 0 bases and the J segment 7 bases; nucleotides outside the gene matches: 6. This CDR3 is CAISESKGTSGSYTQYF. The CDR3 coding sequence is TGTGCCATCAGTGAGTCGAAAGGGACTAGCGGGAGTTATACGCAGTATTTT.